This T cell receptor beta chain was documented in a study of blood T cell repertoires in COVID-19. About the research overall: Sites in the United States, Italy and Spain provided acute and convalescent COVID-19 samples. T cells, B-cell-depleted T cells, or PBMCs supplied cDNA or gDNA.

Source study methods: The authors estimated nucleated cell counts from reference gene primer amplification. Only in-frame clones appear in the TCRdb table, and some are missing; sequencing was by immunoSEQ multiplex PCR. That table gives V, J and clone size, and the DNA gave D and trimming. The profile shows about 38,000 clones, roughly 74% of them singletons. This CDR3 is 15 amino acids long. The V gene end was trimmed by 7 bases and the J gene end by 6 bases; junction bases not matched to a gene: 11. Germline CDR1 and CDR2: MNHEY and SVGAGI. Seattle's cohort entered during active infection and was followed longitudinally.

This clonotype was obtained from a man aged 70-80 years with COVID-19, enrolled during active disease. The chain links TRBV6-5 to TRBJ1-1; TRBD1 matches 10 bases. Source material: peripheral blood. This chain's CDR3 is CASNKMGQGLPEAFF. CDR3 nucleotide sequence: TGTGCCAGCAACAAAATGGGACAGGGGTTGCCTGAAGCTTTCTTT.